This T cell receptor beta chain emerged from a study of blood T cell repertoires in COVID-19. Study as a whole: The United States, Italy and Spain provided the acute and convalescent COVID-19 samples. The cDNA or gDNA used as material had been derived from T cells, B-cell-depleted T cells, or PBMCs.

CDR1 is SGHTS and CDR2 is YDEGEE in the germline V gene. Trimming removed 0 bases from V and 10 bases from J; junction bases left unmatched: 12. CDR3 length: 15 amino acids. The method was immunoSEQ multiplex PCR; TCRdb's version includes in-frame clones alone and lacks a portion of them. The sample contains 300,000 to 450,000 clones, over 65% of which appear only once. The TCR was taken from a human donor with acute or convalescent COVID-19. The donor label of this sample is uncertain. J is TRBJ1-1 and V is TRBV5-8; TRBD1 agrees at 7 bases. Specimen: peripheral blood. The CDR3 DNA is TGTGCCAGCAGCTTGGAAGGGTTGGGCAGGGGGAGAGCTTTCTTT. The encoded protein is CASSLEGLGRGRAFF.